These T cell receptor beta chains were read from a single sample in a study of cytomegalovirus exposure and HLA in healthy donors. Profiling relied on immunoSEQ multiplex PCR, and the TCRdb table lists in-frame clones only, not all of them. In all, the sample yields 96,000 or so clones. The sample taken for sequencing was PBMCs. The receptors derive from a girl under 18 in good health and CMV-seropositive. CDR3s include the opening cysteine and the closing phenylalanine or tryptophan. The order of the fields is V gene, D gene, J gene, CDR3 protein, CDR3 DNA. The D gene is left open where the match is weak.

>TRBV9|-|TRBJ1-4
CASSLGYGGEKLFF
TGTGCCAGCAGCCTAGGGTACGGGGGTGAAAAACTGTTTTTT
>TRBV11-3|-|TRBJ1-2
CASSLGGAGGYTF
TGTGCCAGCAGCTTAGGTGGGGCTGGCGGCTACACCTTC
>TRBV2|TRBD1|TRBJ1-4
CASNRGREEKLFF
TGTGCCAGCAACAGGGGAAGGGAAGAAAAACTGTTTTTT
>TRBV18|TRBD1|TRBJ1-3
CASSRYGTGSGVNTIYF
TGTGCCAGCTCACGTTATGGGACAGGGAGCGGCGTCAACACCATATATTTT
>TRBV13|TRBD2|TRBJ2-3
CASSSRDYPGPDTQYF
TGTGCCAGCAGTAGCCGGGACTACCCAGGTCCAGATACGCAGTATTTT
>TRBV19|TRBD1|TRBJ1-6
CASSYQGANSPLHF
TGTGCCAGTAGTTACCAGGGGGCAAATTCACCCCTCCACTTT
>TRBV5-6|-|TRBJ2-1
CASSLYLGSSYNEQFF
TGTGCCAGCAGCTTGTATTTGGGCAGCTCCTACAATGAGCAGTTCTTC
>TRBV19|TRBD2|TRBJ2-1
CASSSMWLGGGANEQFF
TGTGCCAGTAGTAGCATGTGGTTGGGCGGGGGGGCGAATGAGCAGTTCTTC
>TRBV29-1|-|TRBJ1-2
CSASAGVSGYTF
TGCAGCGCAAGCGCAGGGGTCTCTGGCTACACCTTC
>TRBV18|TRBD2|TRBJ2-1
CASSGTSSYNEQFF
TGTGCCAGCTCAGGGACTAGCTCCTACAATGAGCAGTTCTTC
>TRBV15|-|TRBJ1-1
CATSTKQENTEAFF
TGTGCCACCAGCACAAAACAAGAGAACACTGAAGCTTTCTTT
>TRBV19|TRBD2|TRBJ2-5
CASSMISGGETQYF
TGTGCCAGTAGTATGATTTCGGGAGGAGAGACCCAGTACTTC
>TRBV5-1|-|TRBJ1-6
CASSLQGDNSPLHF
TGCGCCAGCAGCTTACAGGGCGATAATTCACCCCTCCACTTT